Presented here are 14 T cell receptor beta chains from one specimen sequenced in a study of patients and donors after allogeneic stem cell transplantation. Each CDR3 protein is one row after TCRdb ran MiXCR on the RT-PCR reads. The sample lists about 110,000 distinct CDR3 sequences; roughly 35% were seen once. Sample: blood, either unsorted or a sorted T cell fraction (not recorded which). The receptors here all came from a human donor who was either an allogeneic HSCT recipient or a stem cell or donor lymphocyte infusion donor (not recorded which). It is not recorded whose cells these are; they may come from a transplant donor.

This clonotype was counted a few times. The V gene is TRBV20-1, the J gene TRBJ1-4; D is unresolved. CDR1 DFQATT and CDR2 SNEGSKA come from the germline V gene (reference sequence). The CDR3 runs to 13 residues. V dropped 3 bases and J dropped 4 bases, with 9 bases sitting between them. Here the CDR3 reads CSASWQLNEKLFF. CDR3 coding DNA: TGCAGTGCTAGTTGGCAGCTTAATGAAAAACTGTTTTTT.

This chain uses TRBV10-3 with TRBJ2-3; TRBD2 is a possible D gene (5 bases). V lost 7 bases to trimming and J lost 1 base, with 15 bases between them. This CDR3 is 15 amino acids long. The germline gives CDR1 ENHRY, CDR2 SYGVKD. CDR3 nucleotide sequence: TGTGCCATCACTGAAACTAGATATGGCACAGATACGCAGTATTTT. The encoded protein is CAITETRYGTDTQYF.

This clonotype was counted a few times. The chain is built from TRBV4-2 and TRBJ2-4; unclear D gene. Trimming stripped 0 bases from V and 0 bases from J, with 6 bases between. In germline, CDR1 is LGHNA, CDR2 YNFKEQ. The CDR3 length is 15 residues. The CDR3 DNA sequence: TGTGCCAGCAGCCAAGATGGTCTAGCCAAAAACATTCAGTACTTC. Translation: CASSQDGLAKNIQYF.

The rearrangement links TRBV29-1 to TRBJ2-7; 9 bases map to TRBD1. The junction had 6 bases not matched to a gene; V was cut back by 4 bases and J by 2 bases. CDR3 length equals 14 residues. The germline V gene has CDR1 SQVTM and CDR2 ANQGSEA. Here the CDR3 DNA reads TGCAGCGTTGGGACAGGGGTCCTTGCCTACGAGCAGTACTTC. This gives the protein CSVGTGVLAYEQYF.

Note on this clonotype: A junction end diverges from the germline sequence, so it may reflect a read error. The CDR3 coding sequence is TGTGCTAGCAGCCCGGGACAGGCGAGGACAGATACGCAGTATTTT. It encodes CASSPGQARTDTQYF. J is TRBJ2-3 and V is TRBV7-7; 8 bases align to TRBD1. In germline, CDR1 is SSHAT, CDR2 FNYEAQ (reference sequence). The CDR3 covers 15 residues.

In its sample, this clonotype was seen a few times. The CDR3 here is CAIRAEFNTGELFF. The DNA of the CDR3 is TGTGCCATCAGGGCGGAATTCAACACCGGGGAGCTGTTTTTT. This chain joins TRBV10-3 and TRBJ2-2; the D is unclear. Germline values: CDR1 ENHRY, CDR2 SYGVKD. V lost 6 bases and J lost 2, with 10 bases in between. This CDR3 spans 14 amino acids.

This clonotype was seen ten or more times. V and J are TRBV27 and TRBJ1-1; TRBD1 matches 7 bases. The V gene end was trimmed by 8 bases and the J gene end by 6 bases; junction bases not matched to a gene: 9. CDR3 size: 13 residues. CDR1 is MNHEY and CDR2 is SMNVEV in the germline V gene (reference sequence). The CDR3 loop is CASGQVWRAEAFF. CDR3 bases: TGTGCCAGCGGACAGGTTTGGAGAGCTGAAGCTTTCTTT.

The rearrangement links TRBV20-1 to TRBJ2-1, with TRBD2 matching 10 bases. The CDR3 runs to 14 residues. V gave up 7 bases and J gave up 8 bases; unmatched junction bases: 11. Germline CDR1 reads DFQATT; CDR2 reads SNEGSKA (reference sequence). This chain's CDR3 is CSGKEPSGSDEQFF. For the CDR3, the DNA is TGCAGTGGTAAAGAGCCTAGCGGGAGCGATGAGCAGTTCTTC.

This clonotype was observed a few times. J is TRBJ2-7 and V is TRBV6-5, with TRBD2 matching over 12 bases. CDR1 and CDR2 from the germline V gene are MNHEY and SVGAGI. This CDR3 is 15 amino acids long. J was trimmed by 2 bases and V by 5 bases; bases with no gene match: 4. CDR3 nucleotide sequence: TGTGCCAGCAGTCCGGGACTAGCGGGCGCCTACGAGCAGTACTTC. Translation gives CASSPGLAGAYEQYF.

The V gene is TRBV7-2, the J gene TRBJ2-2; no clear D. The CDR3 runs 13 residues. V lost 5 bases and J 5 bases, leaving 9 bases between the germline ends. Germline CDR1 SGHTA, CDR2 FQGNSA. This CDR3 reads CASSMDGTGELFF. The CDR3 coding sequence is TGTGCCAGCAGCATGGACGGGACCGGGGAGCTGTTTTTT.

V and J are TRBV20-1 and TRBJ2-1; no firm D call. The V gene's germline CDR1 is DFQATT and CDR2 SNEGSKA (reference sequence). This CDR3 has 12 amino acids. V was pared by 3 bases and J by 1 base, with 4 bases between. The CDR3: CSARESYNEQFF. CDR3 nucleotides: TGCAGTGCTAGGGAGTCCTACAATGAGCAGTTCTTC.

This clonotype has only a few counts. V usage is TRBV20-1 and J usage is TRBJ2-3; TRBD2 agrees at 8 bases. The CDR3 length is 14 residues. The V gene's germline CDR1 is DFQATT and CDR2 SNEGSKA (reference sequence). J lost 4 bases, V lost 5 bases, and 8 bases had no gene match. This CDR3 reads CSALKRENPDTQYF. CDR3 nucleotides: TGCAGTGCTTTGAAGCGGGAGAACCCAGATACGCAGTATTTT.

In this sample, this clonotype turned up a few times. V gene TRBV7-9 combines with J gene TRBJ1-1, with D possibly TRBD1 on 6 matching bases. The V gene lost 5 bases and the J gene lost 4 bases, with 17 bases spanning the gap. The CDR3 extends over 15 amino acids. CDR1 is SEHNR, CDR2 FQNEAQ, per germline (reference sequence). CDR3 residues: CASSPISGVGTEAFF. The CDR3 DNA reads TGTGCCAGCAGCCCCATCTCAGGGGTTGGCACTGAAGCTTTCTTT.

This clonotype showed up just a few times. This chain connects TRBV11-3 to TRBJ1-1; D remains unclear. Germline CDR1 reads SGHNT; CDR2 reads YENEEA. Trimming shortened V by 4 bases and J by 3 bases, and 9 bases separated the two germline ends. This CDR3 comprises 13 residues. DNA for the CDR3: TGTGCCAGCAGCTACCCCGGGCACACTGAAGCTTTCTTT. Translated, it gives CASSYPGHTEAFF.